This record concerns one T cell receptor beta chain sequence. The same CDR3 is also encoded by other DNA sequences in this sample. Sequenced by immunoSEQ multiplex PCR; TCRdb stores in-frame clones only, minus some. The repertoire holds roughly 170,000 clones, approximately 81% seen once, with about 6% in the top ten. The data stem from a study of blood T cell repertoires in COVID-19. About the research overall: Acute-phase and convalescent COVID-19 samples originated in the United States, Italy and Spain.

The V gene's germline CDR1 is LGHDT and CDR2 YNNKEL (reference sequence). Trimming took off 1 base at V and 13 bases at J, with 26 bases between the two ends. The CDR3 covers 17 residues. This receptor was taken from a woman aged 35 to 49 with acute COVID-19. The rearrangement links TRBV3-1 (or the pseudogene TRBV3-2) to TRBJ2-1, with D possibly being TRBD2 (7 bases). The sample consisted of PBMCs or T cells enriched from blood (not recorded which). The CDR3 DNA sequence: TGTGCCAGCAGCCAAGTAGGGGGACTCGCGGGCGGCGGGGGTCAGTTCTTC. It specifies CASSQVGGLAGGGGQFF.